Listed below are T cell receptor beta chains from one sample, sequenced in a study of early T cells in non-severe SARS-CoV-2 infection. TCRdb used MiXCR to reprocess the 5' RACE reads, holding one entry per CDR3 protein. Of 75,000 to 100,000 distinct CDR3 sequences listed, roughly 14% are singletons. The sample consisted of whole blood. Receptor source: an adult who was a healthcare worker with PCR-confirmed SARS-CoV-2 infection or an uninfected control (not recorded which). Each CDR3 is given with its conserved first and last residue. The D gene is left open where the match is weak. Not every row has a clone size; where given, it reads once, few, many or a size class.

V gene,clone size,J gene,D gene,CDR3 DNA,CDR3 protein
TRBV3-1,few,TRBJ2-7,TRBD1,TGTGCCAGCAGCCCTGGCCCCGGGACAGCCTACGAGCAGTACTTC,CASSPGPGTAYEQYF
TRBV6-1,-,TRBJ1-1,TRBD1,TGTGCCAGCAGTACTCGGGACAGGGGGGCTGAAGCTTTCTTT,CASSTRDRGAEAFF
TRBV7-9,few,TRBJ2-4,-,TGTGCCAGCAGCCCGGGGTGGGGAAACATTCAGTACTTC,CASSPGWGNIQYF
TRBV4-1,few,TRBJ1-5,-,TGCGCCAGCAGCCACGCAATACACGACATGGGAGGTCAGCCCCAGCATTTT,CASSHAIHDMGGQPQHF
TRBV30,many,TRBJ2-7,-,TGTGCCTGGAGTGTGGGAGCTACCTACGAGCAGTACTTC,CAWSVGATYEQYF
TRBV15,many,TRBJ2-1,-,TGTGCCACCGAGGCAGGAAGTTACAATGAGCAGTTCTTC,CATEAGSYNEQFF
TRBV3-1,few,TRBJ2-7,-,TGTGCCAGCAGCCCAGCACCGCAGGCCGAGCAGTACTTC,CASSPAPQAEQYF
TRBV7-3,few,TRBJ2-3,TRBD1,TGTGCCAGCAGCAGACAGGGATACAAAGATACGCAGTATTTT,CASSRQGYKDTQYF
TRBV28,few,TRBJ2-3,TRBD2,TGTGCCAGCAGTTCATCTTGGGGGGGTATGGGCACAGATACGCAGTATTTT,CASSSSWGGMGTDTQYF
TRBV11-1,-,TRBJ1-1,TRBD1,TGTGCCAGCAGCTCGTACCGGGACAGGCTTAGAACTTTCTTT,CASSSYRDRLRTFF
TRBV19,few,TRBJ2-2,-,TGTGCCAGTAGTTGGTCTTGGGGAGTTAGTGCCGGGGAGCTGTTTTTT,CASSWSWGVSAGELFF
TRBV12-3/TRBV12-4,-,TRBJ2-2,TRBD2,TGTGCCAGCAGTTTAGAAATACTAGCGGGAGCGTTCAGCGGGGAGCTGTTTTTT,CASSLEILAGAFSGELFF
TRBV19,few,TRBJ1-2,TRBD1,TGTGCCAGTAGTCAAAACAGGGGGCTCAACTATGGCTACACCTTC,CASSQNRGLNYGYTF
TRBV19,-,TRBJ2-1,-,TGTGCCAGTCAAATGAGCTCCTACAATGAGCAGTTCTTC,CASQMSSYNEQFF
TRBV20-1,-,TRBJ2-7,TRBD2,TGCAGTGCTAGAGGGGCCGGACTAGCGGCCTACGAGCAGTACTTC,CSARGAGLAAYEQYF
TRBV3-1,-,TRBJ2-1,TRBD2,TGTGCCAGCAGGCCGGGAGGGTTCTACAATGAGCAGTTCTTC,CASRPGGFYNEQFF
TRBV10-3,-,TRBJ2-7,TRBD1,TGTGCCATCAGTGAGACCGGGACAGTTAGCAACGAGCAGTACTTC,CAISETGTVSNEQYF
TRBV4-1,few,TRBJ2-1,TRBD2,TGCGCCAGCAGCCAGCTCCTGGGGCTATCCCGGGGGGAGAATGAGCAGTTCTTC,CASSQLLGLSRGENEQFF
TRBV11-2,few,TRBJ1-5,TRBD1,TGTGCCAGCAGCCCGACAGGGGTAAAGCCCCAGCATTTT,CASSPTGVKPQHF
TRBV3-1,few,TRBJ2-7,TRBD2,TGTGCCAGCAGTCGGAGGCTAGCGGAGGCCTACGAGCAGTACTTC,CASSRRLAEAYEQYF
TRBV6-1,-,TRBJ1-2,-,TGTGCCAGCAGTGAAAGGCGGGACTACTATGGCTACACCTTC,CASSERRDYYGYTF
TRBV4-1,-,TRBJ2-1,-,TGCGCCAGCAGCCAAGTTCCCTTACCTGTAAATGAGCAGTTCTTC,CASSQVPLPVNEQFF
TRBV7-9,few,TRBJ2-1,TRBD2,TGTGCCAGCAGCTTGAGCGGGAGTGCCCCCGATGAGCAGTTCTTC,CASSLSGSAPDEQFF
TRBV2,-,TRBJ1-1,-,TGTGCCAGCAGTCGACAGAGGGACACTGAAGCTTTCTTT,CASSRQRDTEAFF
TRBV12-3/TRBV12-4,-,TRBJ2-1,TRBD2,TGTGCCAGCAGTCCACTAGCGATGAACTACAATGAGCAGTTCTTC,CASSPLAMNYNEQFF
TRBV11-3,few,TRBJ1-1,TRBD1,TGTGCCAGCAGCTTAGCCACAGGGGCTGAAGCTTTCTTT,CASSLATGAEAFF
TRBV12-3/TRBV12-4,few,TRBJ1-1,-,TGTGCCAGCACCGAGAACACTGAAGCTTTCTTT,CASTENTEAFF